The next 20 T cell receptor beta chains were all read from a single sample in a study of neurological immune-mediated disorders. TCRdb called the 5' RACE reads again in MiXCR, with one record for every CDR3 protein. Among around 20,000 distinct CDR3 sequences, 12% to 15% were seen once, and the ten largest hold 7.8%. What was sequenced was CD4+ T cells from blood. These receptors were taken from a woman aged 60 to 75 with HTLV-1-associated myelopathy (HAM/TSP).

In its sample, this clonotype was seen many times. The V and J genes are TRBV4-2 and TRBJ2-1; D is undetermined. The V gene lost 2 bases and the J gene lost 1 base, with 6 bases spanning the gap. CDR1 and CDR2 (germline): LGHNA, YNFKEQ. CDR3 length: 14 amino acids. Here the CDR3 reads CASSQKESYNEQFF. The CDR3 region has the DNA TGTGCCAGCAGCCAAAAAGAGTCCTACAATGAGCAGTTCTTC.

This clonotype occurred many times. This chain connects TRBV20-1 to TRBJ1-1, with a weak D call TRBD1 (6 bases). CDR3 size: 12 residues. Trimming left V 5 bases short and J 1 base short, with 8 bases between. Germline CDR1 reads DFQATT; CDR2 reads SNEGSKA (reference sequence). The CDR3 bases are TGCAGTGCTCGAGGGGGGAACACTGAAGCTTTCTTT. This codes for CSARGGNTEAFF.

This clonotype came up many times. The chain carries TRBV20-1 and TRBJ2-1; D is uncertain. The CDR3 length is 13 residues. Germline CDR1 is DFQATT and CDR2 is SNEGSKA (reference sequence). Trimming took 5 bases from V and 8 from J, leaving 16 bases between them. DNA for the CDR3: TGCAGTGCTGGGCGCTTCGGGTCTGATGAGCAGTTCTTC. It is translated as CSAGRFGSDEQFF.

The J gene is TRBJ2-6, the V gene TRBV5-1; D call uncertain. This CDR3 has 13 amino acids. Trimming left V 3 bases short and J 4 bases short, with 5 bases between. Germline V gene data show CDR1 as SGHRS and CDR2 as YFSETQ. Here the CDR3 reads CASSSQGANVLTF. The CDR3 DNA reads TGCGCCAGCAGCTCTCAGGGGGCCAACGTCCTGACTTTC.

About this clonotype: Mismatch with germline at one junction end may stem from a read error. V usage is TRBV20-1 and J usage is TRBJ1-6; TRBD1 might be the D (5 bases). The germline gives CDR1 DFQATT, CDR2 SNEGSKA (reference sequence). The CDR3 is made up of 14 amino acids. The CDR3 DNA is TGCAGTGCTGCGGACATGGGCGTAAATTCACCGCTCCACTTT. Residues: CSAADMGVNSPLHF.

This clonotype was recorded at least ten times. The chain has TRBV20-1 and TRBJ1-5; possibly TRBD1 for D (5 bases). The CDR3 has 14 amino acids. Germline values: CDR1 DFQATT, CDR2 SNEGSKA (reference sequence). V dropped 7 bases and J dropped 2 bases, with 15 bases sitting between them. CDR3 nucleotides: TGCAGTGTTCGAACCGGGGACCGCAATCAGCCCCAGCATTTT. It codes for CSVRTGDRNQPQHF.

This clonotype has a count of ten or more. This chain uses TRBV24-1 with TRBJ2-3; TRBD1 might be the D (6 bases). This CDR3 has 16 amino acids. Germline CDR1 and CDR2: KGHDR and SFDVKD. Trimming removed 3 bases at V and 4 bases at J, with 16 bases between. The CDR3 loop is CATSDAARTAADTQYF. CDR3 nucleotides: TGTGCCACCAGTGATGCGGCCAGGACAGCCGCAGATACGCAGTATTTT.

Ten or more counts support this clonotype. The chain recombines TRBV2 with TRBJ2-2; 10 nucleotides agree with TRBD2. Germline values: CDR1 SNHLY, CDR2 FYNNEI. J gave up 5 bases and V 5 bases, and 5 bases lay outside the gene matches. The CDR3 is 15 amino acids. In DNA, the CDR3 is TGTGCCAGCAGTCCCAGCGGGAGGGGGACCGGGGAGCTGTTTTTT. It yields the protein CASSPSGRGTGELFF.

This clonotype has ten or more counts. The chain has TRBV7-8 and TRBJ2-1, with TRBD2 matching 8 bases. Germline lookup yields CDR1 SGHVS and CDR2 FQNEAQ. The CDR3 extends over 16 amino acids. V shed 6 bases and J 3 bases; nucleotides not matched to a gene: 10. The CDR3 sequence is CASSLTGGEVYNEQFF. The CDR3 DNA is TGTGCCAGCAGTTTGACCGGGGGGGAAGTCTACAATGAGCAGTTCTTC.

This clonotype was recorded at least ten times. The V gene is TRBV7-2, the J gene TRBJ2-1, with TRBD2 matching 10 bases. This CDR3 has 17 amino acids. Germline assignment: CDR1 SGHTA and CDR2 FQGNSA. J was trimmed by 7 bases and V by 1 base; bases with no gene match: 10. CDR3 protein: CASSLGITSGVGNEQFF. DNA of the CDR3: TGTGCCAGCAGCTTAGGAATAACTAGCGGGGTGGGTAATGAGCAGTTCTTC. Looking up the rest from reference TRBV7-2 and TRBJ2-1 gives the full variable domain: GAGVSQSPSNKVTEKGKDVELRCDPISGHTALYWYRQSLGQGLEFLIYFQGNSAPDKSGLPSDRFSAERTGGSVSTLTIQRTQQEDSAVYLCASSLGITSGVGNEQFFGPGTRLTVL.

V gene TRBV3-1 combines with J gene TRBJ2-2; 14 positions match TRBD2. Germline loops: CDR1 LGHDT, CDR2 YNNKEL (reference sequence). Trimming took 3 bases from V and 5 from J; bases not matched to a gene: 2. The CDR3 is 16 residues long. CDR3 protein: CASSQRLAGGTGELFF. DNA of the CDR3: TGTGCCAGCAGCCAGCGACTAGCGGGGGGGACCGGGGAGCTGTTTTTT.

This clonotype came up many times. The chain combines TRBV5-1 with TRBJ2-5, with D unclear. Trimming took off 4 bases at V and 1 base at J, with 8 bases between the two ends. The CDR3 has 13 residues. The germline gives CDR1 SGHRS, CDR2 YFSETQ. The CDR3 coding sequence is TGCGCCAGCAGCGACCCCCCCCAAGAGACCCAGTACTTC. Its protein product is CASSDPPQETQYF.

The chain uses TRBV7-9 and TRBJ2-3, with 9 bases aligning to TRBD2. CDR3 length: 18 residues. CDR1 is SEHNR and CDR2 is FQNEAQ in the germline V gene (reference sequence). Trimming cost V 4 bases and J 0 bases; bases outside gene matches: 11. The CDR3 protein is CASSSRLAGDLSTDTQYF. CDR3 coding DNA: TGTGCCAGCAGCTCCAGGTTAGCGGGGGATCTTAGCACAGATACGCAGTATTTT. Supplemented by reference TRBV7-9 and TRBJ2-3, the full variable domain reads DTGVSQNPRHKITKRGQNVTFRCDPISEHNRLYWYRQTLGQGPEFLTYFQNEAQLEKSRLLSDRFSAERPKGSFSTLEIQRTEQGDSAMYLCASSSRLAGDLSTDTQYFGPGTRLTVL.

In DNA form, the CDR3 reads TGTGCCAGCACTATCTCTGGGGCCAACGTCCTGACTTTC. Protein: CASTISGANVLTF. This rearrangement joins TRBV6-6 to TRBJ2-6; the D is unclear. CDR1 is MNHNY and CDR2 is SVGAGI in the germline V gene (reference sequence). CDR3 length: 13 amino acids. Trimming removed 7 bases at V and 0 bases at J, with 4 bases between.

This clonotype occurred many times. The CDR3 is CASSRSGRGGNTEAFF. The CDR3 bases are TGTGCCAGCAGCAGGTCTGGGAGGGGCGGGAACACTGAAGCTTTCTTT. The gene calls are TRBV7-9 and TRBJ1-1, with D perhaps TRBD1 (5 bases). Germline CDR1 and CDR2: SEHNR and FQNEAQ (reference sequence). Trimming took 5 bases from V and 1 from J, leaving 17 bases between them. CDR3 size: 16 residues.

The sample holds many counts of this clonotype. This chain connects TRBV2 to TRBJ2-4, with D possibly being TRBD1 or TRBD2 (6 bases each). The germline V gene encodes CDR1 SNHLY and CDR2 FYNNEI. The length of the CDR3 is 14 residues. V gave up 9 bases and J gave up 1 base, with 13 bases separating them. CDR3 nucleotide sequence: TGTGCCAGTAGAGACGGGGGCGCCAAAAACATTCAGTACTTC. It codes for CASRDGGAKNIQYF.

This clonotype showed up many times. Here the CDR3 reads CASSPTGDVRYGYTF. The CDR3 DNA reads TGTGCCAGCTCACCGACAGGGGACGTGCGCTATGGCTACACCTTC. The chain joins TRBV18 to TRBJ1-2; 8 bases agree with TRBD1. V lost 3 bases to trimming and J lost 4 bases; unmatched junction nucleotides: 7. The CDR3 runs to 15 residues. Germline assignment: CDR1 KGHSH and CDR2 LQKENI. The full variable domain, with the rest looked up from reference TRBV18 and TRBJ1-2, is NAGVMQNPRHLVRRRGQEARLRCSPMKGHSHVYWYRQLPEEGLKFMVYLQKENIIDESGMPKERFSAEFPKEGPSILRIQQVVRGDSAAYFCASSPTGDVRYGYTFGSGTRLTVV.

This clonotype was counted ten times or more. The CDR3 nucleotides read TGTGCCAGTGGGACAGCGCATCAGCCCCAGCATTTT. Amino acid sequence: CASGTAHQPQHF. The chain recombines TRBV27 with TRBJ1-5, with 7 bases aligning to TRBD1. The germline V gene encodes CDR1 MNHEY and CDR2 SMNVEV (reference sequence). The CDR3 extends over 12 amino acids. Trimming removed 9 bases from V and 5 bases from J; junction bases left unmatched: 4.

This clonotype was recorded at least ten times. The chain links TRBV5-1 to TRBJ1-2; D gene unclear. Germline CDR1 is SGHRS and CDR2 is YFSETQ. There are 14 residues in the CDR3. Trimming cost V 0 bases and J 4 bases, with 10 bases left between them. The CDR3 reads CASSLVPDSYGYTF. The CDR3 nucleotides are TGCGCCAGCAGCTTGGTTCCCGATTCCTATGGCTACACCTTC. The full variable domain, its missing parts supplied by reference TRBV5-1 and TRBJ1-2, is KAGVTQTPRYLIKTRGQQVTLSCSPISGHRSVSWYQQTPGQGLQFLFEYFSETQRNKGNFPGRFSGRQFSNSRSEMNVSTLELGDSALYLCASSLVPDSYGYTFGSGTRLTVV.

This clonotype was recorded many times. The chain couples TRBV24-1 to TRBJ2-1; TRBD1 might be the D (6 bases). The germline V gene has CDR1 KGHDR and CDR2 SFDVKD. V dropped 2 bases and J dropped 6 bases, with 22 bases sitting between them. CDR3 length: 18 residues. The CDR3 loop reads CATSDYHATGSFFNEQFF. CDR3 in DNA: TGTGCCACCAGTGATTATCACGCTACAGGGTCTTTTTTCAATGAGCAGTTCTTC.